The rows below give T cell receptor beta chains drawn from one sample of a study of cytomegalovirus exposure and HLA in healthy donors. The protocol was immunoSEQ multiplex PCR, while the TCRdb copy is restricted to in-frame clones and leaves out a portion. This sample has 95,000 to 100,000 clones, with more than 70% found just once. Sequences were obtained from PBMCs. Receptors were obtained from a man aged 25-45 years in good health and CMV-seronegative. Both conserved end residues are part of each CDR3.

v_gene,j_gene,CDR3aa
TRBV28,TRBJ2-7,CASSFMAGTSSYEQYF
TRBV27,TRBJ2-1,CASSLSGLAGLNEQFF
TRBV19,TRBJ1-2,CASSMKLNYGYTF
TRBV25-1,TRBJ1-1,CASRETGENTEAFF
TRBV28,TRBJ2-3,CASSLAQRYTQYF
TRBV28,TRBJ1-1,CASSFRGKWFVVYRNTEAFF
TRBV5-1,TRBJ2-5,CASREGTGGQETQYF
TRBV6-5,TRBJ2-1,CASSLRLGEYNEQFF
TRBV9,TRBJ1-5,CASSAGQGASNQPQHF
TRBV30,TRBJ2-1,CAWSVRGLAGGGDEQFF
TRBV19,TRBJ2-3,CASRSTDLRGGDTQYF
TRBV9,TRBJ1-5,CASSSTGNQPQHF
TRBV15,TRBJ2-2,CATSLGGKNTGELFF
TRBV6-4,TRBJ2-5,CASRSGTALGSLETQYF
TRBV5-5,TRBJ1-5,CASSSWGGSQPQHF
TRBV9,TRBJ2-1,CASSARETAYNEQFF
TRBV6-1,TRBJ1-1,CASLLGQVNTEAFF
TRBV9,TRBJ2-7,CASSANDRGYEQYF
TRBV6-1,TRBJ1-4,CASSANSNSEKLFF
TRBV5-1,TRBJ1-1,CASSLRPPQYREWVGTEAFF
TRBV7-9,TRBJ1-1,CASRYAGTMNTEAFF
TRBV7-6,TRBJ2-7,CASSHGTGAYEQYF
TRBV27,TRBJ2-7,CASSLVPPTSGSRRYEQYF
TRBV7-6,TRBJ2-4,CASSLGQGKNIQYF
TRBV5-1,TRBJ2-7,CASSLSKTGSEQYF
TRBV7-2,TRBJ2-2,CASSLWTAGTGELFF
TRBV5-1,TRBJ2-1,CASSLAEEGNEQFF
TRBV5-5,TRBJ1-4,CASSEAPALTNEKLFF
TRBV7-9,TRBJ2-7,CASSLARDVSNSYEQYF
TRBV4-2,TRBJ1-2,CASSQDREGVNYGYTF
TRBV30,TRBJ1-1,CAWSWGGGTEAFF
TRBV30,TRBJ2-1,CAWSVQLGPWQFF
TRBV7-8,TRBJ2-1,CASSSQGYNEQFF
TRBV7-2,TRBJ1-1,CASSEDRDTEAFF
TRBV7-8,TRBJ1-6,CASSSETNSPLHF
TRBV6-5,TRBJ1-5,CASSGQGKQPQHF
TRBV5-1,TRBJ2-1,CASSGQTYNEQFF
TRBV6-1,TRBJ2-7,CASSDTGQNYEQYF
TRBV15,TRBJ2-1,CATSRDLATSGGYNEQFF
TRBV18,TRBJ2-3,CASSPGLGKDTQYF
TRBV11-2,TRBJ1-1,CASSFLTGGGFEAFF
TRBV11-2,TRBJ2-5,CASSLDLGIAGVGTQYF
TRBV28,TRBJ1-3,CASRHSTGSGNTIYF
TRBV6-1,TRBJ2-3,CASSEIGELTDTQYF
TRBV7-2,TRBJ2-7,CASSQLAGTYEQYF
TRBV11-2,TRBJ1-2,CASSLGGQGVYWTF
TRBV28,TRBJ2-1,CASSSTAYYPPPPYNEQFF
TRBV6-1,TRBJ2-7,CASSEAPGQTYEQYF
TRBV23-1,TRBJ2-7,CASSPEGDAGEQYF
TRBV28,TRBJ2-5,CASRLRDRTQETQYF
TRBV5-6,TRBJ2-3,CASSLRYSEAGDDTDTQYF